Following are 27 T cell receptor beta chains from one sample sequenced in a study of blood T cell repertoires in COVID-19. Sequencing was performed with immunoSEQ multiplex PCR; in TCRdb, only in-frame clones are kept and a portion is missing. Here the sample spans around 100,000 clones, around 90% being singletons. Sequencing used peripheral blood. These receptors came from a human donor in a cohort sampled during active COVID-19.

The V call is TRBV5-1, the J call TRBJ1-1; D uncertain. Trimming took 0 bases from V and 2 from J, leaving 14 bases between them. The length of the CDR3 is 16 residues. CDR1 is SGHRS, CDR2 YFSETQ, per germline. The CDR3 DNA reads as TGCGCCAGCAGCTTGGTATTTTTAGCCGAAAACACTGAAGCTTTCTTT. The encoded protein is CASSLVFLAENTEAFF.

This clone was detected only once. The V gene is TRBV9, the J gene TRBJ2-4; 7 nucleotides match TRBD1. Looked up from germline, CDR1 is SGDLS and CDR2 is YYNGEE. The junction had 7 bases not matched to a gene; V was cut back by 4 bases and J by 0 bases. The CDR3 has 16 amino acids. The CDR3 is CASSLDRDLAKNIQYF. CDR3 DNA: TGTGCCAGCAGCCTCGACAGGGACCTAGCCAAAAACATTCAGTACTTC.

This rearrangement joins TRBV7-9 to TRBJ1-6, with unresolved D. Trimming shortened V by 5 bases and J by 8 bases, and 16 bases separated the two germline ends. CDR1 and CDR2 (germline): SEHNR, FQNEAQ (reference sequence). This CDR3 contains 15 residues. DNA of the CDR3: TGTGCCAGCAGCCCCTTAAGCGGGGTCGATTCACCCCTCCACTTT. This gives the protein CASSPLSGVDSPLHF.

The rearrangement links TRBV5-1 to TRBJ2-7; a weak D match, TRBD1 (6 bases). Germline V gives CDR1 SGHRS, CDR2 YFSETQ. CDR3 size: 13 residues. V lost 1 base and J 4 bases, leaving 9 bases between the germline ends. CDR3 in amino acids: CASSLLQGYEQYF. The DNA of the CDR3 is TGCGCCAGCAGCTTGCTACAGGGATACGAGCAGTACTTC.

In this sample, this clone turned up once. This chain joins TRBV11-3 and TRBJ2-1, with 10 nucleotides matching TRBD2. Germline trimming cut 0 bases from V and 5 bases from J; bases unmatched to any gene: 10. CDR3 length equals 18 residues. Germline-derived CDR1 and CDR2 are SGHNT and YENEEA. The CDR3 loop is CASSLESSGRYSDNEQFF. Here the CDR3 DNA reads TGTGCCAGCAGCTTAGAAAGTAGCGGGAGGTATTCTGACAATGAGCAGTTCTTC.

This clone has a single count. The chain carries TRBV5-1 and TRBJ1-1; 12 bases fit TRBD1. After removal of 0 bases from V and 11 bases from J, the junction contained 11 bases not matched to a gene. The CDR3 runs to 16 residues. The germline gives CDR1 SGHRS, CDR2 YFSETQ. The CDR3 DNA sequence: TGCGCCAGCAGCTTGGCCGGGACAGGGGGCGCAGGTGGTGCTTTCTTT. It specifies CASSLAGTGGAGGAFF.

The chain couples TRBV5-1 to TRBJ2-1, with 13 bases matching TRBD2. The CDR3 has 16 residues. V lost 1 base, J lost 6 bases, and 4 bases stayed unmatched. In germline, CDR1 is SGHRS, CDR2 YFSETQ. CDR3 residues: CASSLLTSGGANEQFF. The CDR3 bases are TGCGCCAGCAGCTTGCTCACTAGCGGGGGGGCCAATGAGCAGTTCTTC.

This clone was detected once. A read error may produce the germline difference seen at one junction end. The CDR3 region has the DNA TGTGCCAGCAGCTCCCGGGACAATGGAAAACTGTTTTTT. It encodes CASSSRDNGKLFF. The chain combines TRBV13 with TRBJ1-4, with TRBD1 as a possible D gene (6 bases). This CDR3 comprises 13 residues. Germline loops: CDR1 PRHDT, CDR2 FYEKMQ (reference sequence).

The rearrangement joins TRBV4-2 to TRBJ2-1, with TRBD2 identical over 9 bases. This CDR3 contains 18 residues. V shed 0 bases and J 9 bases; nucleotides not matched to a gene: 15. CDR1 and CDR2 (germline): LGHNA, YNFKEQ. The DNA of the CDR3 is TGTGCCAGCAGCCAAGATTTAAGGGCTAGCGGGACATTTGGTGAGCAGTTCTTC. This codes for CASSQDLRASGTFGEQFF.

This clone was seen only once. The rearrangement links TRBV2 to TRBJ2-7; 9 positions match TRBD2. The ends lost 7 bases at V and 9 bases at J; junction bases unmatched: 10. The CDR3 covers 13 residues. From germline, CDR1 is SNHLY and CDR2 FYNNEI. The CDR3 reads CASMTAGGPAQYF. The CDR3 coding sequence is TGTGCCAGCATGACGGCGGGAGGGCCGGCGCAGTACTTC.

The V call is TRBV3-1 (or the pseudogene TRBV3-2), the J call TRBJ1-2; weak D call: TRBD1 (6 bases). The germline CDR1 and CDR2 sequences are LGHDT and YNNKEL (reference sequence). The CDR3 has 14 amino acids. V gave up 1 base and J gave up 5 bases, with 11 bases separating them. CDR3 nucleotide sequence: TGTGCCAGCAGCCAAGTACAGGGACGGTATGGCTACACCTTC. It yields the protein CASSQVQGRYGYTF.

The genes are TRBV27 and TRBJ1-2; a weak D match, TRBD1 (5 bases). Germline assignment: CDR1 MNHEY and CDR2 SMNVEV (reference sequence). V was pared by 4 bases and J by 4 bases, with 10 bases between. The CDR3 length is 13 residues. The CDR3 spells CASSSQGSYGYTF. The CDR3 bases are TGTGCCAGCAGTTCCCAGGGTAGCTATGGCTACACCTTC.

The chain recombines TRBV12-5 with TRBJ1-2, with TRBD1 matching over 9 bases. CDR3 length: 15 residues. V lost 7 bases to trimming and J lost 8 bases; unmatched junction nucleotides: 14. Germline CDR1 LGHNT, CDR2 FRNRAP. CDR3 coding DNA: TGTGCTAGTGCCAATCTCCGGGACAGGGTCAACGGCTACACCTTC. Translated, it gives CASANLRDRVNGYTF.

The chain links TRBV9 to TRBJ2-1; 13 bases fit TRBD2. This CDR3 is 19 amino acids long. Germline CDR1 SGDLS, CDR2 YYNGEE. Trimming removed 3 bases from V and 2 bases from J; junction bases left unmatched: 11. The CDR3 sequence is CASSARETSGGRPYNEQFF. DNA of the CDR3: TGTGCCAGCAGCGCCCGTGAGACTAGCGGGGGGCGTCCCTACAATGAGCAGTTCTTC.

V usage is TRBV18 and J usage is TRBJ1-1; D possibly corresponds to TRBD1 (6 bases). Germline lookup yields CDR1 KGHSH and CDR2 LQKENI. CDR3 length: 14 residues. V was shortened by 3 bases and J by 1 base, with 9 bases between the two germline ends. For the CDR3, the DNA is TGTGCCAGCTCACCCCTACAGGGGAACACTGAAGCTTTCTTT. Amino acids: CASSPLQGNTEAFF.

This chain uses TRBV19 with TRBJ1-5; 9 nucleotides line up with TRBD1. The CDR3 consists of 15 residues. Germline lookup yields CDR1 LNHDA and CDR2 SQIVND (reference sequence). V dropped 5 bases and J dropped 2; count of bases not matched to a gene: 4. This CDR3 is CASSGTGRGNQPQHF. The CDR3 DNA reads TGTGCCAGTAGTGGGACAGGGAGGGGCAATCAGCCCCAGCATTTT.

This clone was counted only a few times. This chain links TRBV27 with TRBJ2-1; a possible D gene is TRBD2 (6 bases). V shed 7 bases and J shed 10 bases, with 23 bases lying between them. The CDR3 covers 15 residues. Germline V gene sequence: CDR1 MNHEY, CDR2 SMNVEV (reference sequence). CDR3 coding DNA: TGTGCCAGCACCTTAGGGGCGGGGCGGGTCAGGGAGCAGTTCTTC. Protein product: CASTLGAGRVREQFF.

V is TRBV9 and J is TRBJ2-2; 9 bases match TRBD1. The J segment lost 5 bases and the V segment lost 3 bases, leaving 5 bases of the junction unmatched. Germline assignment: CDR1 SGDLS and CDR2 YYNGEE. CDR3 length: 15 residues. The CDR3 region is CASSATGGWTGELFF. As DNA, the CDR3 is TGTGCCAGCAGCGCCACAGGGGGCTGGACCGGGGAGCTGTTTTTT.

This chain uses TRBV6-2 or TRBV6-3 with TRBJ1-1; TRBD1 agrees at 8 bases. J gave up 1 base and V 4 bases, and 8 bases lay outside the gene matches. Per the germline V gene, CDR1 is MNHEY and CDR2 is SVGEGT. The CDR3 spans 16 residues. The DNA of the CDR3 is TGTGCCAGCAGTTGGAGGTTGGGGACAGGGAACACTGAAGCTTTCTTT. It is translated as CASSWRLGTGNTEAFF.

V and J are TRBV10-3 and TRBJ1-1; D gene unclear. The germline V gene has CDR1 ENHRY and CDR2 SYGVKD. The CDR3 totals 12 residues. V was cut by 6 bases and J by 2 bases, with 7 bases left in between. CDR3 residues: CAISADNTEAFF. The CDR3 coding sequence is TGTGCCATCAGCGCGGATAACACTGAAGCTTTCTTT.

The chain is built from TRBV6-5 and TRBJ2-7; D possibly corresponds to TRBD2 (5 bases). V lost 6 bases to trimming and J lost 2 bases, with 14 bases between them. This CDR3 has 14 residues. Germline CDR1 is MNHEY and CDR2 is SVGAGI. The CDR3 DNA follows: TGTGCCAGCAGAAGGACTGGTATAGCCTACGAGCAGTACTTC. The encoded protein is CASRRTGIAYEQYF.

The J gene is TRBJ1-1, the V gene TRBV9; D uncertain. V dropped 0 bases and J dropped 0 bases, with 12 bases sitting between them. CDR3 size: 16 residues. Per the germline V gene, CDR1 is SGDLS and CDR2 is YYNGEE. The DNA for the CDR3 is TGTGCCAGCAGCGTAGTTTTTACAGCAGTGAACACTGAAGCTTTCTTT. Its translation is CASSVVFTAVNTEAFF.

This chain connects TRBV6-5 to TRBJ1-1; TRBD1 is a possible D gene (5 bases). Trimming shortened V by 4 bases and J by 1 base, and 13 bases separated the two germline ends. There are 15 residues in the CDR3. The germline V gene has CDR1 MNHEY and CDR2 SVGAGI. CDR3 residues: CASSFMGLSNTEAFF. The DNA of the CDR3 is TGTGCCAGCAGTTTTATGGGACTCTCGAACACTGAAGCTTTCTTT.

The chain is built from TRBV6-2 or TRBV6-3 and TRBJ2-1; 7 bases map to TRBD2. This CDR3 is 14 amino acids long. Looked up from germline, CDR1 is MNHEY and CDR2 is SVGEGT. After removal of 4 bases from V and 3 bases from J, the junction contained 3 bases not matched to a gene. The DNA of the CDR3 is TGTGCCAGCAGTTTCACTAGCGACTACAATGAGCAGTTCTTC. It codes for CASSFTSDYNEQFF.

This clone occurred a few times. The gene calls are TRBV7-8 and TRBJ1-3; D gene ambiguous. Germline CDR1 SGHVS, CDR2 FQNEAQ. V was pared by 1 base and J by 3 bases, with 16 bases between. The CDR3 sequence is 17 residues long. The CDR3, as DNA: TGTGCCAGCAGCTTAGTACCTGGGGAGCCTCTTGGAAACACCATATATTTT. Translated: CASSLVPGEPLGNTIYF.

The V call is TRBV6-5, the J call TRBJ1-4; weak D call: TRBD1 (5 bases). The CDR3 is 14 amino acids. Trimming shortened V by 2 bases and J by 6 bases, and 10 bases separated the two germline ends. From germline, CDR1 is MNHEY and CDR2 SVGAGI. The CDR3 DNA sequence: TGTGCCAGCAGTTACGGGGGGTCGTATGAAAAACTGTTTTTT. Protein product: CASSYGGSYEKLFF.

This chain connects TRBV7-8 to TRBJ2-2, with 10 bases aligning to TRBD1. Germline V CDR1 and CDR2: SGHVS, FQNEAQ. The V and J ends lost 4 bases and 7 bases, in that order; junction bases with no gene match: 12. The CDR3 spans 17 residues. The CDR3 coding sequence is TGTGCCAGCAGCTCTTCGCGGACAGGGGGTCTGGTCGGGGAGCTGTTTTTT. Residues: CASSSSRTGGLVGELFF.